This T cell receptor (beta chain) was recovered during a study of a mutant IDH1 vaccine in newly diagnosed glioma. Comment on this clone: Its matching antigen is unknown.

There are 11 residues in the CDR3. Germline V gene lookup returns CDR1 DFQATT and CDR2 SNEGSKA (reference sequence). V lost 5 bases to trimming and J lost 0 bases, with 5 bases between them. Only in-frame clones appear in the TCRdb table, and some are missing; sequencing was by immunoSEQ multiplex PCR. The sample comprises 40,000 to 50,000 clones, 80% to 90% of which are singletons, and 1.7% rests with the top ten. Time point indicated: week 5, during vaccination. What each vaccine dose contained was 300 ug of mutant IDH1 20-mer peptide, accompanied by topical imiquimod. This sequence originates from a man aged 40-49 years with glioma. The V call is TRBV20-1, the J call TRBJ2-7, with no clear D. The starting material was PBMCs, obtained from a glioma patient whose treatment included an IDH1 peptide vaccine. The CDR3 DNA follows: TGCAGTGCTGGGATCTCCTACGAGCAGTACTTC. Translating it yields CSAGISYEQYF.